Listed below are T cell receptor beta chains from one sample, sequenced in a study of T cells in Graves' hyperthyroidism and ophthalmopathy. TCRdb passed the multiplex PCR reads through MiXCR, listing each CDR3 protein once. The sample records some 300,000 distinct CDR3 sequences, 16% being singletons. Sequencing used blood. The source is a man aged 30 to 45 with Graves' hyperthyroidism. CDR3s include the opening cysteine and the closing phenylalanine or tryptophan. A D gene is named only where the DNA matches it firmly. Clone size is stated in some rows and not others, as once, few, many or a class when expanded.

>TRBV3-1|TRBD2|many|TRBJ2-5
CASSHWLAGGQETQYF
TGTGCCAGCAGCCACTGGCTAGCGGGGGGCCAAGAGACCCAGTACTTC
>TRBV30|.|few|TRBJ1-3
CAWSVRLFLGNTIYF
TGTGCCTGGAGTGTACGCCTGTTCCTTGGAAACACCATATATTTT
>TRBV6-2/TRBV6-3|.|many|TRBJ2-4
CASSARLAKNIQYF
TGTGCCAGCAGTGCTAGGTTGGCCAAAAACATTCAGTACTTC
>TRBV4-3|.|.|TRBJ1-2
CASSETGTGGYTF
TGCGCCAGCAGCGAAACCGGGACGGGTGGCTACACCTTC
>TRBV7-9|.|.|TRBJ2-1
CASSLADVQGQFF
TGTGCCAGCAGCTTAGCTGACGTGCAAGGGCAGTTCTTC
>TRBV29-1|TRBD2|few|TRBJ2-5
CSVRLAGDEETQYF
TGCAGCGTTCGCCTAGCGGGAGATGAGGAGACCCAGTACTTC
>TRBV4-1|TRBD2|.|TRBJ2-7
CASSQQAGYYEQYF
TGCGCCAGCAGCCAACAAGCGGGGTACTACGAGCAGTACTTC
>TRBV2|.|many|TRBJ2-3
CASSEAPRDTQYF
TGTGCCAGCAGTGAAGCGCCCCGAGATACGCAGTATTTT
>TRBV5-1|.|many|TRBJ2-1
CASSPEVRGYYNEQFF
TGCGCCAGCAGCCCCGAGGTCAGAGGGTACTACAATGAGCAGTTCTTC
>TRBV6-6|.|many|TRBJ2-5
CASSYSRVGGLGQETQYF
TGTGCCAGCAGTTACTCGCGGGTGGGTGGGCTCGGGCAAGAGACCCAGTACTTC
>TRBV24-1|.|many|TRBJ1-5
CATSLDSNQPQHF
TGTGCCACCAGTCTCGATAGCAATCAGCCCCAGCATTTT
>TRBV6-1|TRBD2|.|TRBJ2-7
CVSRTGLAATQQYF
TGTGTCAGCAGAACAGGACTAGCGGCTACGCAGCAGTACTTC
>TRBV28|TRBD1|.|TRBJ1-2
CASGPGQGTGYTF
TGTGCCAGCGGCCCAGGACAGGGCACTGGCTACACCTTC
>TRBV6-1|.|.|TRBJ1-2
CASSDVQGGGYTF
TGTGCCAGCAGTGACGTCCAAGGGGGTGGCTACACCTTC
>TRBV20-1|TRBD2|few|TRBJ2-1
CSQEGAGRESGRGGNEQFF
TGCAGTCAAGAGGGAGCAGGGAGGGAGAGCGGGAGAGGGGGCAATGAGCAGTTCTTC
>TRBV7-2|.|few|TRBJ2-7
CASSSDSGAGDEQYF
TGTGCCAGCAGCTCAGACTCGGGCGCAGGCGACGAGCAGTACTTC
>TRBV5-6|TRBD2|.|TRBJ2-7
CASSFLNRDYFPEQYF
TGTGCCAGCAGCTTCCTGAACCGGGACTATTTCCCCGAGCAGTACTTC
>TRBV12-3/TRBV12-4|.|many|TRBJ1-1
CASSVSTTEAFF
TGTGCCAGCAGTGTATCTACCACTGAAGCTTTCTTT
>TRBV2|.|many|TRBJ2-5
CASEFGAAETQYF
TGTGCCAGCGAATTTGGGGCCGCCGAGACCCAGTACTTC
>TRBV20-1|TRBD1|many|TRBJ1-1
CSARRTGLNTEAFF
TGCAGTGCTAGACGGACAGGGTTGAACACTGAAGCTTTCTTT
>TRBV27|.|.|TRBJ2-5
CASTNRGEKTQYF
TGTGCCAGCACCAACCGAGGGGAAAAGACCCAGTACTTC
>TRBV7-2|TRBD2|many|TRBJ2-7
CASRIAGGGYEQYF
TGTGCCAGCAGAATAGCGGGAGGCGGATACGAGCAGTACTTC
>TRBV28|.|many|TRBJ2-7
CASVRGSAYEQYF
TGTGCCAGCGTCCGGGGGTCCGCCTACGAGCAGTACTTC
>TRBV7-9|TRBD2|many|TRBJ2-7
CASTLPVASGMDEQYF
TGTGCCAGCACCCTCCCCGTAGCTAGCGGAATGGACGAGCAGTACTTC
>TRBV6-1|.|many|TRBJ1-1
CASSAGPFTEAFF
TGTGCCAGCAGCGCGGGACCGTTCACTGAAGCTTTCTTT
>TRBV20-1|.|many|TRBJ2-7
CSARTPGVYEQYF
TGCAGTGCTAGGACCCCTGGGGTCTACGAGCAGTACTTC
>TRBV5-1|.|few|TRBJ2-3
CASSYGATVTDTQYF
TGCGCCAGCAGCTACGGGGCTACAGTCACAGATACGCAGTATTTT
>TRBV13|TRBD1|many|TRBJ2-7
CASSPGQDIYEQYF
TGTGCCAGCAGCCCCGGACAGGATATCTACGAGCAGTACTTC
>TRBV2|.|many|TRBJ2-3
CASLRSSTDTQYF
TGTGCCAGCCTAAGGAGTTCCACAGATACGCAGTATTTT
>TRBV4-1|.|.|TRBJ1-1
CASSLTQGFRTEGFF
TGCGCCAGCAGCCTTACACAGGGATTTAGAACTGAAGGTTTCTTT
>TRBV9|TRBD1|.|TRBJ1-1
CASSFGQGATPEAFF
TGTGCCAGCAGCTTCGGACAGGGGGCGACCCCTGAAGCTTTCTTT
>TRBV19|.|few|TRBJ2-7
CASSTHYGTPNDEQYF
TGTGCCAGTAGTACTCACTACGGGACACCCAACGACGAGCAGTACTTC
>TRBV10-1|.|.|TRBJ1-4
CASNNGEKLFF
TGCGCCAGCAATAACGGGGAAAAACTGTTTTTT
>TRBV28|.|.|TRBJ1-5
CASRPSLAGTNQPQHF
TGTGCCAGCAGGCCCTCCCTGGCAGGGACAAATCAGCCCCAGCATTTT
>TRBV7-9|.|many|TRBJ2-7
CASSLAGENYEQYF
TGTGCCAGCAGCTTAGCGGGGGAGAACTACGAGCAGTACTTC
>TRBV12-3/TRBV12-4|TRBD1|many|TRBJ2-5
CASSLWGTGAETQYF
TGTGCCAGCAGTTTATGGGGGACAGGGGCAGAGACCCAGTACTTC
>TRBV5-4|.|.|TRBJ2-7
CASSPDGGALNEQYF
TGTGCCAGCAGCCCGGATGGGGGAGCGCTTAACGAGCAGTACTTC
>TRBV18|.|.|TRBJ2-7
CASSPQEGDLYKQYF
TGTGCCAGCTCACCGCAAGAAGGGGACCTCTACAAGCAGTACTTC
>TRBV11-2|TRBD2|once|TRBJ2-5
CASSQDPGLAVQETQYF
TGTGCCAGCAGCCAAGATCCGGGACTAGCGGTCCAAGAGACCCAGTACTTC
>TRBV27|TRBD1|few|TRBJ2-7
CASRGQGWGEQYF
TGTGCCAGCAGAGGACAGGGATGGGGCGAGCAGTACTTC
>TRBV7-2|.|many|TRBJ2-3
CASSSQGLDTQYF
TGTGCCAGCAGCTCACAAGGACTGGATACGCAGTATTTT
>TRBV19|.|once|TRBJ1-1
CASSIGGGQGTEAFF
TGTGCCAGTAGTATAGGTGGGGGTCAGGGCACTGAAGCTTTCTTT
>TRBV12-3/TRBV12-4|.|many|TRBJ2-6
CASSLPAGTGANVLTF
TGTGCCAGCAGTTTACCCGCAGGGACTGGGGCCAACGTCCTGACTTTC
>TRBV29-1|.|few|TRBJ2-7
CSVGQVSYEQYF
TGCAGCGTTGGACAGGTGTCCTACGAGCAGTACTTC
>TRBV7-9|TRBD1|few|TRBJ1-5
CASSPDRVGVHQPQHF
TGTGCCAGCAGCCCGGACAGGGTGGGCGTCCATCAGCCCCAGCATTTT
>TRBV9|TRBD1|.|TRBJ2-5
CASSVEQGAGGTQYF
TGTGCCAGCAGCGTAGAACAGGGGGCAGGAGGGACCCAGTACTTC
>TRBV11-3|.|many|TRBJ2-3
CASSWGSTDTQYF
TGTGCCAGCAGCTGGGGGAGCACAGATACGCAGTATTTT
>TRBV28|TRBD1|many|TRBJ2-7
CASIPGTGVHEQYF
TGTGCCAGCATCCCCGGGACAGGGGTACACGAGCAGTACTTC
>TRBV15|.|few|TRBJ1-5
CATSSRDIYQPQHF
TGTGCCACCAGCAGCCGGGACATTTATCAGCCCCAGCATTTT
>TRBV4-1|.|few|TRBJ2-7
CASSPRTGTRDEQYF
TGCGCCAGCAGCCCTCGGACAGGGACTAGGGACGAGCAGTACTTC
>TRBV12-3/TRBV12-4|TRBD1|.|TRBJ1-1
CASSLPTGCTEAFF
TGTGCCAGCAGTTTACCGACAGGGTGCACTGAAGCTTTCTTT
>TRBV12-3/TRBV12-4|.|.|TRBJ1-3
CASSLWGFGNTIYF
TGTGCCAGCAGTTTATGGGGATTTGGAAACACCATATATTTT